Below, 31 T cell receptor beta chains from the same sample are listed, as sequenced in a study of human T cells and chemical hapten exposure. Using its own MiXCR run on the RACE reads, TCRdb lists one record per CDR3 protein. The data show 38,000 or so distinct CDR3 sequences, around 7.6% seen once. Time point in this sample: pre-sensitization, week 0. Sample treatment: therapeutic diphenylcyclopropenone sensitization with weekly scalp DPC. This material consisted of whole blood, taken in connection with sensitization to the hapten diphenylcyclopropenone (DPC). All receptors derive from a woman between 45 and 65 years old with alopecia areata. Some clones in this sample may be carry-over from other donors' samples.

V and J are TRBV5-1 and TRBJ2-3; D possibly corresponds to TRBD1 (5 bases). The CDR3 is 16 amino acids. V was trimmed by 0 bases and J by 2 bases, leaving 13 bases between them. In germline, CDR1 is SGHRS, CDR2 YFSETQ. The CDR3 bases are TGCGCCAGCAGCTTGGAGGGGCGGCTAGACACAGATACGCAGTATTTT. Residues: CASSLEGRLDTDTQYF.

This clonotype was observed at least ten times. The chain links TRBV11-2 to TRBJ2-1; the match to TRBD2 covers 13 bases. Per germline, CDR1 SGHAT and CDR2 FQNNGV. J gave up 8 bases and V 6 bases, and 10 bases lay outside the gene matches. The CDR3 has 16 amino acids. The CDR3 sequence: CASSRTWTSGSHEQFF. CDR3 nucleotide sequence: TGTGCCAGCAGTCGTACCTGGACTAGCGGGAGTCATGAGCAGTTCTTC.

This clonotype was counted ten times or more. The chain is built from TRBV5-4 and TRBJ2-3; TRBD2 agrees at 13 bases. With V trimmed by 4 bases and J by 4 bases, 6 bases remained unmatched. The CDR3 is 16 residues long. CDR1 and CDR2 (germline): SGHNT, YYREEE (reference sequence). The CDR3: CASSGETSGRPDTQYF. CDR3 bases: TGTGCCAGCAGCGGAGAGACTAGCGGGAGGCCAGATACGCAGTATTTT.

This clonotype has ten or more counts. The CDR3 nucleotides are TGTGCCAGCAGCCCCGGCGGGAACAACAATGAGCAGTTCTTC. This sequence encodes CASSPGGNNNEQFF. The chain carries TRBV11-2 and TRBJ2-1, with a weak D call TRBD2 (6 bases). CDR3 length: 14 residues. Germline V gene sequence: CDR1 SGHAT, CDR2 FQNNGV. Deletions cut 5 bases from V and 5 bases from J, with 13 bases between.

This clonotype was seen ten or more times. The rearrangement joins TRBV2 to TRBJ1-1, with a weak D call TRBD1 (5 bases). The CDR3 spans 13 residues. V lost 6 bases to trimming and J lost 0 bases, with 8 bases between them. Germline values: CDR1 SNHLY, CDR2 FYNNEI. The DNA of the CDR3 is TGTGCCAGCAGGCGGGACTTGAACACTGAAGCTTTCTTT. Translating it yields CASRRDLNTEAFF.

This clonotype was seen repeatedly, ten times or more. An end of the junction differs from the germline gene, which may be a read error. This chain joins TRBV20-1 and TRBJ2-5, with D perhaps assigned TRBD1 or TRBD2 (5 bases each). This CDR3 spans 15 amino acids. Per the germline V gene, CDR1 is DFQATT and CDR2 is SNEGSKA (reference sequence). The CDR3 DNA reads TGCAGTGCTAGATCTCCAGGGAGTTACCAGGAGACCCAGTACTTC. Translating gives CSARSPGSYQETQYF.

In this sample, this clonotype turned up a few times. The gene calls are TRBV7-2 and TRBJ2-1; TRBD2 matches 12 bases. This CDR3 has 14 residues. V was clipped by 2 bases and J by 12 bases; unmatched bases: 5. Germline V gene data show CDR1 as SGHTA and CDR2 as FQGNSA. The CDR3 reads CASSLSASGRGQFF. The CDR3 bases are TGTGCCAGCAGCTTATCTGCTAGCGGGAGGGGGCAGTTCTTC. The full variable domain, completed using reference TRBV7-2 and TRBJ2-1, is GAGVSQSPSNKVTEKGKDVELRCDPISGHTALYWYRQSLGQGLEFLIYFQGNSAPDKSGLPSDRFSAERTGGSVSTLTIQRTQQEDSAVYLCASSLSASGRGQFFGPGTRLTVL.

The genes are TRBV20-1 and TRBJ1-1, with 9 nucleotides matching TRBD1. Germline-derived CDR1 and CDR2 are DFQATT and SNEGSKA (reference sequence). V gave up 1 base and J gave up 11 bases; unmatched junction bases: 11. The CDR3 is 14 amino acids. The CDR3 sequence: CSARAPDRGSAAFF. CDR3 DNA sequence: TGCAGTGCTAGAGCACCGGACAGGGGCTCTGCGGCTTTCTTT.

Many counts were recorded for this clonotype. This chain joins TRBV12-5 and TRBJ2-1; 12 bases line up with TRBD2. CDR1 is LGHNT and CDR2 is FRNRAP in the germline V gene. Losses at the gene ends were 11 bases for V and 8 bases for J; bases not matched to a gene: 16. This CDR3 is built from 16 residues. CDR3 amino acids: CASLSASGRAIYEQFF. CDR3 in DNA: TGTGCTTCCCTGTCGGCTAGCGGGAGGGCCATCTATGAGCAGTTCTTC.

In its sample, this clonotype was seen many times. V and J are TRBV28 and TRBJ2-3; maybe TRBD2 (5 bases). CDR3 length: 14 amino acids. Germline-derived CDR1 and CDR2 are MDHEN and SYDVKM. V lost 5 bases and J 6 bases, leaving 15 bases between the germline ends. The CDR3 spells CASSPVLAADTQYF. CDR3 coding DNA: TGTGCCAGCAGTCCAGTCCTAGCCGCGGATACGCAGTATTTT.

V and J are TRBV6-5 and TRBJ1-5, with 10 bases lining up with TRBD1. V gave up 6 bases and J gave up 5 bases; unmatched junction bases: 4. The CDR3 contains 14 residues. Germline CDR1 and CDR2: MNHEY and SVGAGI. The CDR3 reads CASRRDRGYQPQHF. For the CDR3, the DNA is TGTGCCAGCAGACGGGACAGGGGATATCAGCCCCAGCATTTT.

The V call is TRBV6-2 or TRBV6-3, the J call TRBJ1-5; a weak D match, TRBD1 (5 bases). This CDR3 contains 14 residues. Between the trimmed V and J ends, which lost 6 bases and 5 bases, there was a span of 14 bases. Germline values: CDR1 MNHEY, CDR2 SVGEGT. CDR3 nucleotide sequence: TGTGCCAGCAGCCGAGACAGTGCCGATCAGCCCCAGCATTTT. Translating it yields CASSRDSADQPQHF.

Many counts were recorded for this clonotype. The V and J genes are TRBV7-8 and TRBJ1-4; TRBD1 is a possible D gene (6 bases). Germline V gene sequence: CDR1 SGHVS, CDR2 FQNEAQ. V dropped 5 bases and J dropped 8 bases, with 21 bases sitting between them. This CDR3 spans 16 amino acids. The CDR3 spells CASSTQGGVLGEKLFF. The CDR3, as DNA: TGTGCCAGCAGCACCCAAGGGGGGGTCCTGGGGGAAAAACTGTTTTTT.

In its sample, this clonotype was seen many times. The J gene is TRBJ2-3, the V gene TRBV19, with D perhaps TRBD1 (6 bases). CDR3 length: 13 residues. Germline CDR1 reads LNHDA; CDR2 reads SQIVND (reference sequence). Trimming took 10 bases from V and 6 from J, leaving 17 bases between them. The CDR3 region has the DNA TGTGCCACCCGACAGGCCCAGTTCGATACGCAGTATTTT. It codes for CATRQAQFDTQYF.

This clonotype was detected ten times or more. V gene TRBV6-2 or TRBV6-3 combines with J gene TRBJ1-2; maybe TRBD1 (6 bases). Trimming took off 4 bases at V and 8 bases at J, with 17 bases between the two ends. Germline V gene data show CDR1 as MNHEY and CDR2 as SVGEGT. The CDR3 is 14 residues long. Here the CDR3 reads CASSWSEQGIGYTF. The CDR3, as DNA: TGTGCCAGCAGTTGGTCAGAACAGGGAATCGGCTACACCTTC.

This clonotype has a count of ten or more. This chain connects TRBV27 to TRBJ1-2, with 10 bases lining up with TRBD1. This CDR3 has 16 amino acids. CDR1 and CDR2 (germline): MNHEY, SMNVEV (reference sequence). V trimming: 3 bases; J trimming: 4 bases; junction bases outside the gene matches: 8. The CDR3 coding sequence is TGTGCCAGCAGTTTGGCCCGACAGGGGGCGATCTATGGCTACACCTTC. It specifies CASSLARQGAIYGYTF.

The chain is built from TRBV29-1 and TRBJ2-3; TRBD2 matches at 7 bases. Germline loops: CDR1 SQVTM, CDR2 ANQGSEA. This CDR3 region has 16 residues. J was trimmed by 0 bases and V by 6 bases; bases with no gene match: 12. In DNA form, the CDR3 reads TGCAGCGTCGCCGGCGGCCTAGCGGAAAGCACAGATACGCAGTATTTT. Protein product: CSVAGGLAESTDTQYF.

This clonotype was seen more than once but under ten times. This chain uses TRBV7-2 with TRBJ2-1; D remains unclear. This CDR3 has 13 amino acids. CDR1 is SGHTA, CDR2 FQGNSA, per germline. V lost 5 bases and J lost 6, with 11 bases in between. The CDR3 region has the DNA TGTGCCAGCAGCCTGACCGCTACCAATGAGCAGTTCTTC. This encodes CASSLTATNEQFF.

This clonotype was seen at least ten times. The chain recombines TRBV11-2 with TRBJ2-2, with 7 bases aligning to TRBD2. The germline V gene has CDR1 SGHAT and CDR2 FQNNGV. This CDR3 comprises 16 residues. Trimming cost V 5 bases and J 0 bases; bases outside gene matches: 6. The CDR3 protein is CASSPSAGANTGELFF. For the CDR3, the DNA is TGTGCCAGCAGCCCCAGCGCGGGGGCGAACACCGGGGAGCTGTTTTTT. Full variable domain (rest looked up from reference TRBV11-2 and TRBJ2-2): EAGVAQSPRYKIIEKRQSVAFWCNPISGHATLYWYQQILGQGPKLLIQFQNNGVVDDSQLPKDRFSAERLKGVDSTLKIQPAKLEDSAVYLCASSPSAGANTGELFFGEGSRLTVL.

The table lists this clonotype with many counts. The chain has TRBV12-5 and TRBJ1-1, with D uncertain. V lost 1 base, J lost 2 bases, and 5 bases lay in between. CDR1 is LGHNT and CDR2 is FRNRAP in the germline V gene. This CDR3 comprises 13 residues. CDR3 sequence reads: CASGLAFNTEAFF. The CDR3 nucleotides read TGTGCTAGTGGTTTGGCCTTCAACACTGAAGCTTTCTTT.

The chain links TRBV29-1 to TRBJ2-7, with 7 bases matching TRBD1. Germline loops: CDR1 SQVTM, CDR2 ANQGSEA. The CDR3 has 15 residues. With 1 base clipped from V and 4 bases from J, the junction kept 10 bases outside the gene matches. The chain's CDR3 is CSVEVSRDRVYEQYF. CDR3 coding DNA: TGCAGCGTTGAAGTTAGTCGTGACAGGGTGTACGAGCAGTACTTC.

In this sample, this clonotype turned up a few times. J is TRBJ2-7 and V is TRBV6-6; a possible D gene is TRBD1 (6 bases). CDR1 and CDR2 from the germline V gene are MNHNY and SVGAGI (reference sequence). The germline V and J ends were trimmed by 4 bases and 6 bases, with 10 bases remaining between them. The CDR3 spans 12 residues. The CDR3, as DNA: TGTGCCAGCAGTTCGGGACACGCCGAGCAGTACTTC. Its translation is CASSSGHAEQYF.

This clonotype appeared many times. This chain joins TRBV3-1 and TRBJ2-1, with 9 nucleotides matching TRBD1. CDR3 length: 12 residues. J lost 10 bases, V lost 3 bases, and 1 base had no gene match. Germline CDR1 LGHDT, CDR2 YNNKEL (reference sequence). CDR3 loop: CASSQGTGEQFF. The CDR3 nucleotides are TGTGCCAGCAGCCAGGGGACAGGGGAGCAGTTCTTC.

The chain carries TRBV12-3 or TRBV12-4 and TRBJ2-7, with D possibly TRBD2 on 5 matching bases. This CDR3 contains 15 residues. V lost 1 base and J 2 bases, leaving 12 bases between the germline ends. The CDR3 nucleotides are TGTGCCAGCAGTTTAGAGGCTAGCCGAGCCTACGAGCAGTACTTC. Amino acid sequence: CASSLEASRAYEQYF.

The table lists this clonotype with many counts. The rearrangement links TRBV20-1 to TRBJ1-5, with D unclear. Germline CDR1 is DFQATT and CDR2 is SNEGSKA (reference sequence). The V gene lost 3 bases and the J gene lost 6 bases, with 12 bases spanning the gap. The length of the CDR3 is 13 residues. CDR3 region: CSAREGATQPQHF. The CDR3 DNA follows: TGCAGTGCTAGGGAGGGAGCAACTCAGCCCCAGCATTTT.

This clonotype has ten or more counts. The chain combines TRBV2 with TRBJ1-4, with D perhaps TRBD1 (5 bases). V lost 6 bases, J lost 6 bases, and 8 bases lay in between. Germline CDR1 reads SNHLY; CDR2 reads FYNNEI. The CDR3 is 12 amino acids. CDR3 sequence reads: CASRTGHEKLFF. The CDR3 nucleotides read TGTGCCAGCAGGACGGGGCATGAAAAACTGTTTTTT. The whole variable domain, filled in from reference TRBV2 and TRBJ1-4, reads EPEVTQTPSHQVTQMGQEVILRCVPISNHLYFYWYRQILGQKVEFLVSFYNNEISEKSEIFDDQFSVERPDGSNFTLKIRSTKLEDSAMYFCASRTGHEKLFFGSGTQLSVL.

The table lists this clonotype with a few counts. The DNA of the CDR3 is TGCAGCGTCCTACAGGCGGGGGCTTTCTTT. Encoded protein: CSVLQAGAFF. This sequence joins TRBV29-1 and TRBJ1-1, with D perhaps matching TRBD1 (5 bases). Germline V gene data show CDR1 as SQVTM and CDR2 as ANQGSEA. The V end was cut by 6 bases, the J end by 11 bases, with 13 bases between. CDR3 length: 10 residues.

This clonotype was seen many times. This chain uses TRBV20-1 with TRBJ1-4; D call uncertain. Trimming removed 6 bases from V and 8 bases from J, with 19 bases in between. CDR1 and CDR2 (germline): DFQATT, SNEGSKA (reference sequence). The CDR3 contains 14 residues. The CDR3 nucleotides are TGCAGTGCGGAACCTGACTGGTCGGGGGAAAAACTGTTTTTT. Translated, it gives CSAEPDWSGEKLFF.

This clonotype appeared many times. This sequence joins TRBV11-2 and TRBJ2-3; 11 bases are shared with TRBD2. The CDR3 is 17 residues long. Per germline, CDR1 SGHAT and CDR2 FQNNGV. V shed 5 bases, J shed 4 bases, and the junction held 11 bases outside the gene matches. CDR3 protein: CASSLSLAGGLPDTQYF. For the CDR3, the DNA is TGTGCCAGCAGCCTTAGTCTAGCGGGAGGCCTCCCAGATACGCAGTATTTT.

This clonotype was seen at least ten times. The chain carries TRBV14 and TRBJ1-1; D unclear. V was trimmed by 5 bases and J by 1 base, leaving 8 bases between them. The CDR3 extends over 13 amino acids. The V gene's germline CDR1 is SGHDN and CDR2 FVKESK. In DNA form, the CDR3 reads TGTGCCAGCAGCATGGCACAGAACACTGAAGCTTTCTTT. This sequence encodes CASSMAQNTEAFF.

This clonotype was counted many times. This chain joins TRBV21-1 and TRBJ2-7; TRBD1, the table's D call, was not compared with the DNA. TRBV21-1 is labeled a pseudogene. The CDR3 extends over 14 amino acids. The CDR3 loop reads CASSKGTGTYEQYF. CDR3 DNA sequence: TGTGCCAGCAGCAAAGGGACAGGTACCTACGAGCAGTACTTC.